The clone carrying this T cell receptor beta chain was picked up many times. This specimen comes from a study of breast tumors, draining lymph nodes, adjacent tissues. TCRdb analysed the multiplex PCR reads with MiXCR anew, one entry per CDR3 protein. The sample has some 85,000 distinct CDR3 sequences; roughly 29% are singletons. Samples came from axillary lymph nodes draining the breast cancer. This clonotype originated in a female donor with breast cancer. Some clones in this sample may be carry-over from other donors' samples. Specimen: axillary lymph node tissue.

The CDR3 sequence: CASSPAAGGSYNSPLHF. CDR3 DNA: TGTGCCAGCTCACCGGCCGCCGGGGGATCCTATAATTCACCCCTCCACTTT. This sequence joins TRBV18 and TRBJ1-6; perhaps TRBD1 as D (5 bases). V was cut by 3 bases and J by 1 base, with 13 bases left in between. Germline V CDR1 and CDR2: KGHSH, LQKENI. The CDR3 runs to 17 residues.